One sample yielded the 31 T cell receptor beta chains listed below, sequenced in a study of cytomegalovirus exposure and HLA in healthy donors. Researchers ran the PCR with 60 Vbeta and 13 Jbeta primers. The repertoire was sequenced with immunoSEQ multiplex PCR; TCRdb's copy has only in-frame clones and lacks some. This table holds around 120,000 clones, almost 85% found once. Sequencing was done on a sample of PBMCs. These receptors originate from a boy under 10 years old in good health and CMV-seronegative.

The V gene is TRBV6-1, the J gene TRBJ2-1; 11 positions match TRBD2. V lost 4 bases and J lost 9; bases outside the gene matches: 5. CDR3 length: 14 amino acids. Germline V gene data show CDR1 as MNHNS and CDR2 as SASEGT. The CDR3 sequence: CASSATSGSSEQFF. As DNA, the CDR3 is TGTGCCAGCAGTGCCACTAGCGGGAGTTCTGAGCAGTTCTTC.

V is TRBV28 and J is TRBJ1-2, with TRBD1 as a possible D gene (5 bases). The CDR3 length is 14 residues. CDR1 is MDHEN, CDR2 SYDVKM, per germline. V lost 2 bases to trimming and J lost 2 bases, with 9 bases between them. For the CDR3, the DNA is TGTGCCAGCAGTTTAGGGGGGACCAACTATGGCTACACCTTC. This encodes CASSLGGTNYGYTF.

The V and J genes are TRBV5-1 and TRBJ2-2; no clear D. The CDR3 has 12 amino acids. Germline CDR1 is SGHRS and CDR2 is YFSETQ. The ends were cut back, 2 bases at V and 7 bases at J, with 6 bases in the middle. CDR3 sequence: CASSFLYGELFF. DNA for the CDR3: TGCGCCAGCAGCTTTTTGTACGGGGAGCTGTTTTTT.

The chain employs TRBV6-1 and TRBJ1-4, with 9 positions matching TRBD1. The CDR3 runs 14 residues. V dropped 6 bases and J dropped 2; count of bases not matched to a gene: 1. Germline V gene sequence: CDR1 MNHNS, CDR2 SASEGT. Written as DNA, the CDR3 is TGTGCCAGCAGGGGGACAGGGACTAATGAAAAACTGTTTTTT. Translated, it gives CASRGTGTNEKLFF.

This clone was counted once. This rearrangement joins TRBV11-3 to TRBJ2-3; 7 nucleotides align to TRBD2. The germline V gene encodes CDR1 SGHNT and CDR2 YENEEA. The V and J ends lost 0 bases and 2 bases, in that order; junction bases with no gene match: 8. The CDR3 is 17 amino acids. CDR3 DNA: TGTGCCAGCAGCTTAGACGGCAGCGGGATCTCCACAGATACGCAGTATTTT. It is translated as CASSLDGSGISTDTQYF.

The chain carries TRBV7-2 and TRBJ1-2, with D tentatively TRBD1 (5 bases). Looked up from germline, CDR1 is SGHTA and CDR2 is FQGNSA. This CDR3 has 15 amino acids. V was pared by 0 bases and J by 1 base, with 9 bases between. For the CDR3, the DNA is TGTGCCAGCAGCTTAGCGGCAGGGCGTAACTATGGCTACACCTTC. Its protein product is CASSLAAGRNYGYTF.

This clone was recorded a few times. The chain is built from TRBV4-3 and TRBJ2-1; perhaps TRBD2 as D (6 bases). CDR3 length equals 17 residues. Germline V gene lookup returns CDR1 LGHNA and CDR2 YSLEER. V was trimmed by 4 bases and J by 8 bases, leaving 24 bases between them. This CDR3 is CASSLSRTTRGTDEQFF. CDR3 DNA sequence: TGCGCCAGCAGCCTCTCTCGGACTACCCGAGGCACGGATGAGCAGTTCTTC.

This sequence joins TRBV6-1 and TRBJ2-1, with 14 nucleotides matching TRBD2. The CDR3 is made up of 16 amino acids. Germline loops: CDR1 MNHNS, CDR2 SASEGT. Germline trimming cut 4 bases from V and 9 bases from J; bases unmatched to any gene: 8. The CDR3 DNA follows: TGTGCCAGCAGTGGGGGACTAGCGGGAGATTTCGGTGAGCAGTTCTTC. Translated, it gives CASSGGLAGDFGEQFF.

With respect to this clone: A read error may produce the germline difference seen at one junction end. CDR3 coding DNA: TGTTCCAGCAGGCCACCAGGGCCCGCGAACACCGGGGAGCTGTTTTTT. This codes for CSSRPPGPANTGELFF. V and J are TRBV7-9 and TRBJ2-2; possible D gene TRBD1, 5 bases. The germline V gene has CDR1 SEHNR and CDR2 FQNEAQ (reference sequence). This CDR3 region has 16 residues.

The V and J genes are TRBV4-2 and TRBJ2-1; the match to TRBD2 covers 11 bases. Per the germline V gene, CDR1 is LGHNA and CDR2 is YNFKEQ. This CDR3 has 17 residues. V shed 3 bases, J shed 0 bases, and the junction held 4 bases outside the gene matches. The CDR3 DNA is TGTGCCAGCAGCCAGCTAGCGGGGGGCAGCTCCTACAATGAGCAGTTCTTC. Translating gives CASSQLAGGSSYNEQFF.

The V call is TRBV4-1, the J call TRBJ1-2, with D possibly matching TRBD1 (6 bases). The CDR3 has 17 residues. Germline CDR1 and CDR2: MGHRA and YSYEKL. V gave up 2 bases and J gave up 1 base, with 17 bases separating them. The DNA of the CDR3 is TGCGCCAGCAGCCAACTCCCACTGGACAGTTATAACTATGGCTACACCTTC. Amino acids: CASSQLPLDSYNYGYTF.

The chain is built from TRBV4-3 and TRBJ1-1; no reliable D call. CDR1 and CDR2 from the germline V gene are LGHNA and YSLEER. V lost 3 bases and J lost 0, with 11 bases in between. This CDR3 has 15 amino acids. CDR3 nucleotides: TGCGCCAGCAGCCAGAGGCACTCCCTGAACACTGAAGCTTTCTTT. Translation: CASSQRHSLNTEAFF.

The chain uses TRBV29-1 and TRBJ2-2; 7 nucleotides match TRBD1. V trimming: 8 bases; J trimming: 0 bases; junction bases outside the gene matches: 18. This CDR3 is 18 amino acids long. The germline gives CDR1 SQVTM, CDR2 ANQGSEA. The chain's CDR3 is CSPSSTDRPKANTGELFF. In nucleotides, the CDR3 is TGCAGCCCCTCAAGTACGGACAGGCCTAAGGCGAACACCGGGGAGCTGTTTTTT.

The J gene is TRBJ2-1, the V gene TRBV7-9; the D gene is possibly TRBD1 (7 bases). There are 16 residues in the CDR3. Trimming took 1 base from V and 8 from J, leaving 18 bases between them. Germline V gene sequence: CDR1 SEHNR, CDR2 FQNEAQ (reference sequence). The CDR3 nucleotides are TGTGCCAGCAGCTTAGGGACCCTAGTCAGGGGGGATGAGCAGTTCTTC. Its translation is CASSLGTLVRGDEQFF.

V gene TRBV10-3 combines with J gene TRBJ2-2; 9 positions agree with TRBD2. Germline-derived CDR1 and CDR2 are ENHRY and SYGVKD. This CDR3 contains 15 residues. The junction had 5 bases not matched to a gene; V was cut back by 6 bases and J by 3 bases. This chain's CDR3 is CAIRPLAGDTGELFF. The CDR3 DNA is TGTGCCATCAGGCCACTAGCGGGCGACACCGGGGAGCTGTTTTTT.

The rearrangement joins TRBV21-1 to TRBJ2-7; TRBD2, as called in the table, went unchecked against the DNA. TRBV21-1 is noted as a pseudogene. The length of the CDR3 is 17 residues. The DNA for the CDR3 is TGTGCCAGCAGCAGGCGGGGGGTGGCAACCAGCTCCTACGAGCAGTACGTC. This translates into CASSRRGVATSSYEQYV.

The chain couples TRBV7-3 to TRBJ1-1; no firm D call. Germline V gene sequence: CDR1 SGHTA, CDR2 FQGTGA. V lost 2 bases and J lost 5, with 9 bases in between. The CDR3 length is 13 residues. CDR3: CASSLGERTEAFF. The CDR3 bases are TGTGCCAGCAGCTTAGGGGAGCGGACTGAAGCTTTCTTT.

The V call is TRBV6-4, the J call TRBJ2-7, with D perhaps matching TRBD2 (6 bases). From germline, CDR1 is MRHNA and CDR2 SNTAGT. Trimming took 8 bases from V and 0 from J, leaving 17 bases between them. The CDR3 has 15 residues. The CDR3: CASWAVGLGSYEQYV. CDR3 coding DNA: TGTGCCAGCTGGGCTGTGGGACTGGGCTCCTACGAGCAGTACGTC.

V is TRBV5-8 and J is TRBJ2-6; 10 bases are a match to TRBD1. The germline V gene has CDR1 SGHTS and CDR2 YDEGEE. Trimming cost V 2 bases and J 1 base; bases outside gene matches: 12. This CDR3 is 20 amino acids long. The chain's CDR3 is CASSFTGTGDMLSGANVLTF. The CDR3, as DNA: TGTGCCAGCAGCTTTACCGGGACAGGGGATATGCTTTCTGGGGCCAACGTCCTGACTTTC.

The chain has TRBV27 and TRBJ2-1; 8 bases are shared with TRBD2. The J segment lost 0 bases and the V segment lost 1 base, leaving 2 bases of the junction unmatched. The CDR3 length is 16 residues. Per the germline V gene, CDR1 is MNHEY and CDR2 is SMNVEV (reference sequence). The CDR3 coding sequence is TGTGCCAGCAGTTTATGGAGCGGGGGCTCCTACAATGAGCAGTTCTTC. This encodes CASSLWSGGSYNEQFF.

Points on this clone: The sample has other DNA sequences that encode this CDR3 too. The chain carries TRBV14 and TRBJ2-1; possible D gene TRBD1, 5 bases. Germline V CDR1 and CDR2: SGHDN, FVKESK. Trimming shortened V by 6 bases and J by 6 bases, and 21 bases separated the two germline ends. The CDR3 has 16 amino acids. The CDR3 nucleotides read TGTGCCAGCAGTCAATACCTCAGGGCCAGAGGCAATGAGCAGTTCTTC. Its protein product is CASSQYLRARGNEQFF.

The chain combines TRBV19 with TRBJ1-2; maybe TRBD1 (5 bases). The CDR3 sequence is 13 residues long. The ends were cut back, 0 bases at V and 4 bases at J, with 6 bases in the middle. Germline V CDR1 and CDR2: LNHDA, SQIVND (reference sequence). DNA for the CDR3: TGTGCCAGTAGTATAGATGGGGCCTATGGCTACACCTTC. Translated, it gives CASSIDGAYGYTF.

The V and J genes are TRBV19 and TRBJ1-2; D remains ambiguous. The CDR3 spans 14 residues. The ends were cut back, 7 bases at V and 4 bases at J, with 16 bases in the middle. Germline V lookup: CDR1 LNHDA, CDR2 SQIVND (reference sequence). The CDR3 is CASNPRRAFYGYTF. CDR3 sequence (DNA): TGTGCCAGTAATCCGCGGAGGGCCTTCTATGGCTACACCTTC.

The chain carries TRBV30 and TRBJ1-6; D perhaps matches TRBD1 (5 bases). V was cut by 0 bases and J by 5 bases, with 5 bases left in between. CDR1 GTSNPN and CDR2 SVGIG come from the germline V gene (reference sequence). The CDR3 has 13 amino acids. CDR3 bases: TGTGCCTGGAGTGTCAGGGATAATTCACCCCTCCACTTT. Its translation: CAWSVRDNSPLHF.

The rearrangement joins TRBV9 to TRBJ2-3, with 12 bases identical to TRBD2. Looked up from germline, CDR1 is SGDLS and CDR2 is YYNGEE. Trimming cost V 4 bases and J 0 bases; bases outside gene matches: 12. The CDR3 sequence is 19 residues long. This chain's CDR3 is CASSIDPLLAGGSTDTQYF. CDR3 bases: TGTGCCAGCAGCATAGATCCCCTACTAGCGGGAGGTAGCACAGATACGCAGTATTTT.

This clone was seen only a few times. The CDR3 region has the DNA TGTGCCACCAGCAGCTCCCCAGGGGGCAATCAGCCCCAGCATTTT. This sequence encodes CATSSSPGGNQPQHF. The J gene is TRBJ1-5, the V gene TRBV15; a possible D gene is TRBD1 (6 bases). The V gene's germline CDR1 is LNHNV and CDR2 YYDKDF (reference sequence). The V gene lost 3 bases and the J gene lost 2 bases, with 11 bases spanning the gap. The CDR3 length is 15 residues.

This chain uses TRBV7-3 with TRBJ1-3; D uncertain. V was pared by 2 bases and J by 4 bases, with 6 bases between. Germline CDR1 SGHTA, CDR2 FQGTGA. CDR3 length: 13 residues. CDR3 protein: CASSLGVGNTIYF. CDR3 coding DNA: TGTGCCAGCAGCTTAGGAGTGGGAAACACCATATATTTT.

V gene TRBV30 combines with J gene TRBJ2-7; weak D call: TRBD1 (6 bases). Trimming took off 3 bases at V and 4 bases at J, with 10 bases between the two ends. Germline-derived CDR1 and CDR2 are GTSNPN and SVGIG (reference sequence). The CDR3 contains 12 residues. CDR3 sequence (DNA): TGTGCCTGGAGCAAAGGGGGTTACGAGCAGTACTTC. Its protein is CAWSKGGYEQYF. The variable domain in full, completed from reference TRBV30 and TRBJ2-7, reads SQTIHQWPATLVQPVGSPLSLECTVEGTSNPNLYWYRQAAGRGLQLLFYSVGIGQISSEVPQNLSASRPQDRQFILSSKKLLLSDSGFYLCAWSKGGYEQYFGPGTRLTVT.

The chain couples TRBV6-4 to TRBJ2-1; 10 nucleotides align to TRBD2. The CDR3 extends over 15 amino acids. Germline-derived CDR1 and CDR2 are MRHNA and SNTAGT. The V segment lost 6 bases and the J segment 4 bases; nucleotides outside the gene matches: 6. In nucleotides, the CDR3 is TGTGCCAGCAGACCAGCGGGAGGGCCGTACAATGAGCAGTTCTTC. Its protein product is CASRPAGGPYNEQFF.

This clone was observed a handful of times. Other nucleotide sequences from this sample produce the same CDR3. The rearrangement joins TRBV9 to TRBJ1-2; D remains ambiguous. The V gene lost 0 bases and the J gene lost 8 bases, with 11 bases spanning the gap. The CDR3 runs 13 residues. The germline V gene has CDR1 SGDLS and CDR2 YYNGEE. CDR3 in DNA: TGTGCCAGCAGCGTAGAGGGAGCGGGCGGCTACACCTTC. It translates to CASSVEGAGGYTF.

The rearrangement links TRBV19 to TRBJ1-2; 9 bases agree with TRBD1. Per the germline V gene, CDR1 is LNHDA and CDR2 is SQIVND (reference sequence). V lost 4 bases, J lost 7 bases, and 7 bases stayed unmatched. This CDR3 contains 14 residues. DNA for the CDR3: TGTGCCAGTAGTACCGGGGGGACAGGGATTGGCTACACCTTC. Residues: CASSTGGTGIGYTF.